Included here is one T cell receptor (beta chain) sequence, with context. Its antigen target is currently unknown. Qualities for individual bases were not recorded, and no much larger clone is one base off. This sample is drawn from a study of CD8+ T cells in alopecia areata (dated by TCRdb to 2016 to 2019). Regarding the research as a whole: Treated patients were enrolled in an open-label pilot trial of oral tofacitinib, 5 to 10 mg twice daily, for moderate-to-severe alopecia areata. High-throughput TCRbeta sequencing was used to examine T cell clonal expansion in alopecia areata in both the C3H/HeJ mouse model and human patients. The RNA source kit depended on sample type: the PAXgene miRNA kit for fixed scalp, the miRNeasy kit for PBMCs, and the RNeasy kit for mouse skin. Biopsies were taken from tofacitinib-treated patients at baseline and at 4 and 24 weeks of treatment, and a later scalp biopsy was taken in several of the tofacitinib-treated patients. The SALT score, which quantifies the percentage of affected scalp surface area, was used to measure disease severity in treated patients. Patients stayed on tofacitinib for 6 to 18 months and then had 6 months of follow-up off drug so that delayed response and recurrence could be assessed. Amplification of TCRbeta CDR3 regions was done by immunoSEQ multiplex PCR using 35 Vbeta forward primers and 13 Jbeta reverse primers. Scalp clonality was compared among normal scalp (n=4), patchy alopecia areata scalp (n=8), and alopecia totalis/universalis scalp (n=8). Human TCRbeta sequencing covered scalp tissue and sorted CD4+ and CD8+ peripheral blood T cells from patchy and totalis/universalis alopecia areata patients and healthy controls.

The library was generated by the immunoSEQ multiplex PCR assay. RNA was extracted from all samples and reverse transcribed into cDNA, which served as template for TCR sequencing. First-strand cDNA was synthesized using SuperScript III with a 2:1 mix of oligo-dT and random hexamers. A synthetic immune receptor repertoire was used to assess amplification bias, and residual bias was removed computationally. Turning to the authors' computational methods: Raw reads were preprocessed to remove errors, and CDR3 was defined according to IMGT conventions as the region from the conserved cysteine to phenylalanine. To get clonality, Shannon entropy was normalized by log2 of the number of productive unique TCRs and the result was subtracted from 1. Whether scalp clones were CD4 or CD8 was inferred by matching scalp TCRbeta sequences against CD4 and CD8 repertoires sorted from blood. The source is immuneACCESS, and TCRdb retained only in-frame sequences with V and J called. Part of the clones is not carried over; for the studies checked, unresolved V genes explain less than half of this, and the remainder is unexplained. Clone size and V and J calls were adopted from that table, with D and trimming inferred from the DNA. Across this sample there are around 210,000 clones, with 64% seen only once. In total, the top ten clones hold around 3.9% of the sample.

The research as a whole found: Higher clonality and more expanded CD8+ clones were observed in lesional scalp than in normal scalp, particularly in alopecia totalis/universalis, a finding suggestive of antigenic drive. Compared with mice, TCR sequences shared between patients were less clear, possibly partly because of HLA diversity across the patient population. Unlike mouse skin, where gammadelta T cells dominate, normal human skin contains resident alphabeta T cells that get sequenced too, which complicates analysis of the scalp TCR repertoire. Tofacitinib significantly decreased scalp clonality and the number of expanded CD8+ clones among the top 100 scalp clones. Because the treated cohort was small and had just a single nonresponder, larger studies are needed to establish links between baseline CD8+ expansion and response. Many expanded lesional clones persisted in scalp and blood during tofacitinib treatment, which may partly explain relapse after stopping treatment.

Explained via the paper, the time point label denotes: 4 weeks on oral tofacitinib. This specimen's treatment or condition label, per the study, means: oral pan-JAK inhibitor, 5-10 mg twice daily. Peripheral blood and lesional scalp punch biopsies were obtained from patients with alopecia areata. After PBMCs were isolated by density centrifugation and stained for CD3, CD4 and CD8, a FACSAria was used to sort CD4+ and CD8+ T cells. V trim: 6 bases; J trim: 4 bases; unmatched bases: 7. Including the terminal cysteine and phenylalanine, the CDR3 comprises 14 residues. Only the CDR3 DNA is retained, 42 bases long and in frame from the first base. CDR1 and CDR2, looked up from the germline V gene, are SGHTA and FQGNSA.

The sample consisted of CD4+ T cells sorted from blood, taken at week 4, from a patient treated with tofacitinib. The receptor was derived from a human donor with alopecia areata. This chain joins TRBV7-2 to TRBJ1-2; the junction holds 8 bases that match TRBD1. The DNA sequence reads TGTGCCAGCAGAGGAGGACAGGGCGGCTATGGCTACACCTTC. It codes for CASRGGQGGYGYTF.